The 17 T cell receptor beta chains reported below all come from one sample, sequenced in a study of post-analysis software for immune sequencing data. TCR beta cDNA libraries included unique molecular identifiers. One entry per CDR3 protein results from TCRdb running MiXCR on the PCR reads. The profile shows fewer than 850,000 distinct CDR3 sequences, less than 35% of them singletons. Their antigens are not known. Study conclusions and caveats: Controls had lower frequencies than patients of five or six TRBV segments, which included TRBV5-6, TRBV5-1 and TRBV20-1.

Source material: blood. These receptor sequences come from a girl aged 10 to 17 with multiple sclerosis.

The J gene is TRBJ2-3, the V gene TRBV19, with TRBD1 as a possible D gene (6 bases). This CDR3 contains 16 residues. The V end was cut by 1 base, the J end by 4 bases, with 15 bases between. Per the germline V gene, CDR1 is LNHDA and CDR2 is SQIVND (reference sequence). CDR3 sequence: CASSIGWGQVSDTQYF. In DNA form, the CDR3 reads TGTGCCAGTAGTATAGGGTGGGGGCAGGTTTCAGATACGCAGTATTTT.

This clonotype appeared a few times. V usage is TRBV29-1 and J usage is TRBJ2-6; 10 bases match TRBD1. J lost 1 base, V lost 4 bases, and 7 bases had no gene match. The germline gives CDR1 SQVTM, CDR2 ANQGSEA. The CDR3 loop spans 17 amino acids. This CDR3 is CSVAPGQGISGANVLTF. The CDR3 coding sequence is TGCAGCGTTGCGCCGGGACAGGGGATTTCTGGGGCCAACGTCCTGACTTTC.

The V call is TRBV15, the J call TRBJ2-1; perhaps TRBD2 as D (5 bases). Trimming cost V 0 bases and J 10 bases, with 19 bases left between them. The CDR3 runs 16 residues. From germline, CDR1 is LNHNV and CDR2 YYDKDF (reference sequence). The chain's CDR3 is CATSRDVLVGFAEQFF. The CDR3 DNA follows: TGTGCCACCAGCAGAGATGTACTAGTGGGGTTCGCGGAGCAGTTCTTC.

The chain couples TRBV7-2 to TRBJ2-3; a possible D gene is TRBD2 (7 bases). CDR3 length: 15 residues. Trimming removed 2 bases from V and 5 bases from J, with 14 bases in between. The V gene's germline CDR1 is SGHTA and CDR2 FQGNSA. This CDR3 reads CASSLLAGEGDTQYF. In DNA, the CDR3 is TGTGCCAGCAGCTTACTGGCAGGGGAGGGAGATACGCAGTATTTT.

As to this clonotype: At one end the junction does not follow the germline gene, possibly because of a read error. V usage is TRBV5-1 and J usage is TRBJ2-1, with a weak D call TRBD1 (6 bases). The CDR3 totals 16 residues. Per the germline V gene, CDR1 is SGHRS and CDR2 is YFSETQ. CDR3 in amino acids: CAISLGARSQEETQFF. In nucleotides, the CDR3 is TGCGCCATCAGCTTGGGGGCACGATCGCAGGAAGAGACCCAGTTCTTC.

The CDR3 nucleotides read TGTGCCAGCAGCTTAACTAGCGGGGGGTCCAATGAGCAGTTCTTC. Protein product: CASSLTSGGSNEQFF. The rearrangement joins TRBV6-2 or TRBV6-3 to TRBJ2-1; TRBD2 agrees at 12 bases. This CDR3 is 15 amino acids long. Germline CDR1 reads MNHEY; CDR2 reads SVGEGT. The trim removed 6 bases at V and 6 bases at J, leaving 6 bases unmatched.

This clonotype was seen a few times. For the CDR3, the DNA is TGTGCCAGCAGCTTAGAGGCCATGCTACTTCGCACAGATACGCAGTATTTT. Translated: CASSLEAMLLRTDTQYF. This chain connects TRBV7-2 to TRBJ2-3; D gene ambiguous. V lost 1 base to trimming and J lost 1 base, with 15 bases between them. This CDR3 is 17 amino acids long. Germline assignment: CDR1 SGHTA and CDR2 FQGNSA.

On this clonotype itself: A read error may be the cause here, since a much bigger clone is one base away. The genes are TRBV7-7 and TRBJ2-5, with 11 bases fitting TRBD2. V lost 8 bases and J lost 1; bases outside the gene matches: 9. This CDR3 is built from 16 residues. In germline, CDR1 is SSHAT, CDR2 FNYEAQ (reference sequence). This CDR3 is CASGKAGTSGQETQYF. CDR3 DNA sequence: TGTGCCAGCGGCAAAGCCGGGACTAGCGGCCAAGAGACCCAGTACTTC.

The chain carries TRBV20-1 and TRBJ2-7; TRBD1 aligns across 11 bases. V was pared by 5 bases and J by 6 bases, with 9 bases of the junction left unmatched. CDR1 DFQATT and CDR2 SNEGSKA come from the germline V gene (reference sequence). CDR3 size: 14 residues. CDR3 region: CSARRGQGVFEQYF. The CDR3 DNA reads TGCAGTGCTCGCCGGGGACAGGGGGTTTTCGAGCAGTACTTC.

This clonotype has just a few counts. This CDR3 is CAIQPGHWEETQYF. In DNA, the CDR3 is TGTGCCATCCAACCGGGACACTGGGAGGAGACCCAGTACTTC. The chain employs TRBV10-3 and TRBJ2-5; D possibly corresponds to TRBD1 (6 bases). The V gene's germline CDR1 is ENHRY and CDR2 SYGVKD. Between the trimmed V and J ends, which lost 8 bases and 5 bases, there was a span of 18 bases. This CDR3 contains 14 residues.

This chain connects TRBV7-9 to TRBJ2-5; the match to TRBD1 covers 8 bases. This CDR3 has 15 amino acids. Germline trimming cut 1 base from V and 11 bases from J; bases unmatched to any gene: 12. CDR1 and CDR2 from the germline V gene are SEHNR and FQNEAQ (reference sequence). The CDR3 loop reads CASSLEQGAWNEQYF. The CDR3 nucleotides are TGTGCCAGCAGCTTAGAGCAGGGGGCGTGGAATGAGCAGTACTTC.

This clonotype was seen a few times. CDR3 region: CSALSPSGVYEQYF. CDR3 nucleotides: TGCAGTGCCCTGAGTCCTAGCGGGGTCTACGAGCAGTACTTC. The chain joins TRBV20-1 to TRBJ2-7; 9 positions match TRBD2. V dropped 6 bases and J dropped 3; count of bases not matched to a gene: 9. Germline CDR1 is DFQATT and CDR2 is SNEGSKA (reference sequence). This CDR3 has 14 amino acids.

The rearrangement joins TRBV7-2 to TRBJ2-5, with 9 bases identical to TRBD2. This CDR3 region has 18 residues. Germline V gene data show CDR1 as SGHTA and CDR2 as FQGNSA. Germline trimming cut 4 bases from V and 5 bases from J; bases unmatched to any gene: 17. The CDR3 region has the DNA TGTGCCAGCAGCTCCCCATTGATGAGCGGGGGGCTCGGGGAGACCCAGTACTTC. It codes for CASSSPLMSGGLGETQYF.

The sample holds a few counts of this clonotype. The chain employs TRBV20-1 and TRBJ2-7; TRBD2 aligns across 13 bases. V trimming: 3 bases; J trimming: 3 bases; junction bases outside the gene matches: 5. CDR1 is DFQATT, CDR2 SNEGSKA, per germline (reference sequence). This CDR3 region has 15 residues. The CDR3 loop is CSASPGLAGDYEQYF. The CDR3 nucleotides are TGCAGTGCTAGCCCCGGACTAGCGGGAGACTACGAGCAGTACTTC.

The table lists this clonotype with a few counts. The CDR3 bases are TGCAGTGCCTCGTATGGGACAGACAGCTCCTACGAGCAGTACTTC. This sequence encodes CSASYGTDSSYEQYF. The chain recombines TRBV20-1 with TRBJ2-7, with 7 positions matching TRBD1. The CDR3 contains 15 residues. The germline V gene has CDR1 DFQATT and CDR2 SNEGSKA (reference sequence). After removal of 6 bases from V and 0 bases from J, the junction contained 11 bases not matched to a gene.

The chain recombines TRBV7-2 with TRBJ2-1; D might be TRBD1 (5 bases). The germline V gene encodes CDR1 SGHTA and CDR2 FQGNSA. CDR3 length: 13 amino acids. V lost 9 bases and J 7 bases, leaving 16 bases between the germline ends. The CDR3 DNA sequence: TGTGCCAGGACCGACAGTCCATCTAATGAGCAGTTCTTC. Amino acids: CARTDSPSNEQFF.

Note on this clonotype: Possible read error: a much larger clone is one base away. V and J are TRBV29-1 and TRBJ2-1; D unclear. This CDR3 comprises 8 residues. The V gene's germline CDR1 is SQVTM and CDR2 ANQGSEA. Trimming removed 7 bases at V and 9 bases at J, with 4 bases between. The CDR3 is CSGPEQFF. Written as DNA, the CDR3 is TGCAGCGGTCCTGAGCAGTTCTTC.